The T cell receptor beta chain under discussion was sequenced for a study of T cells in Graves' hyperthyroidism and ophthalmopathy. Per germline, CDR1 SEHNR and CDR2 FQNEAQ (reference sequence). The CDR3 loop spans 15 amino acids. Trimming removed 5 bases at V and 6 bases at J, with 18 bases between. RNA transcripts served as the template for amplifying TCR beta CDR3 regions. An initial round of RT-PCR targeting the TCR CDR3 relied on the HTBI primer set. TCRdb fed the multiplex PCR reads into MiXCR, producing one record per CDR3 protein. The sample has roughly 550,000 distinct CDR3 sequences; about 15% are singletons.

Sequenced material: blood. The clonotype was recovered from a woman between 25 and 40 years old with Graves' ophthalmopathy. V gene TRBV7-9 combines with J gene TRBJ2-3; D is possibly TRBD2 (5 bases). This CDR3 reads CASSLKLGSRDTQYF. The CDR3, as DNA: TGTGCCAGCAGCCTCAAACTAGGGTCGAGGGATACGCAGTATTTT. The full variable domain, its missing parts supplied by reference TRBV7-9 and TRBJ2-3, is DTGVSQNPRHKITKRGQNVTFRCDPISEHNRLYWYRQTLGQGPEFLTYFQNEAQLEKSRLLSDRFSAERPKGSFSTLEIQRTEQGDSAMYLCASSLKLGSRDTQYFGPGTRLTVL.